These 6 T cell receptor beta chains originate from one sample sequenced in a study of breast tumors, draining lymph nodes, adjacent tissues. TCRdb used MiXCR to reprocess the multiplex PCR reads, holding one entry per CDR3 protein. The sample records roughly 110,000 distinct CDR3 sequences, about 30% being singletons. The lymph nodes were axillary draining lymph nodes from breast cancer patients. Sequencing was carried out using axillary lymph node tissue. Every receptor here comes from a female donor with breast cancer. Some clones in this sample may be carry-over from other donors' samples.

This clonotype was recorded at least ten times. A single base separates this from a much larger clone, so it may be a read error. The rearrangement links TRBV4-1 to TRBJ2-7, with TRBD1 matching 7 bases. The CDR3 is 13 residues long. Germline CDR1 and CDR2: MGHRA and YSYEKL. CDR3 coding DNA: TGCGCCAGCAGCCCCTCGACAGGGTTCGAGCAGCACTTC. It translates to CASSPSTGFEQHF.

This clonotype was seen ten or more times. The chain couples TRBV5-1 to TRBJ2-1; TRBD2 agrees at 7 bases. The CDR3 extends over 15 amino acids. Per germline, CDR1 SGHRS and CDR2 YFSETQ. V was clipped by 0 bases and J by 5 bases; unmatched bases: 5. CDR3 DNA: TGCGCCAGCAGCTTGGTGGCTAGCGGACACAATGAGCAGTTCTTC. Residues: CASSLVASGHNEQFF.

This clonotype was picked up a small number of times. Given a much more abundant clone one base away, this may be a read error. The chain joins TRBV11-2 to TRBJ2-7; 8 positions agree with TRBD1. CDR1 is SGHAT and CDR2 is FQNNGV in the germline V gene. V lost 5 bases and J lost 6; bases outside the gene matches: 6. The CDR3 spans 13 residues. CDR3 loop: CASSRTGISEQYF. CDR3 DNA sequence: TGTGCCAGCAGCAGGACAGGGATTTCCGAGCAGTACTTC.

This clonotype was detected many times. The CDR3 region has the DNA TGTGCCAGCAGGAGCGGACCGGTCGGGCAGTTCTTC. As protein: CASRSGPVGQFF. The J gene is TRBJ2-1, the V gene TRBV12-3 or TRBV12-4, with D possibly TRBD2 on 5 matching bases. The CDR3 is 12 residues long. V lost 6 bases to trimming and J lost 12 bases, with 15 bases between them.

This clonotype was picked up many times. The chain couples TRBV9 to TRBJ1-3; D gene ambiguous. Germline-derived CDR1 and CDR2 are SGDLS and YYNGEE. The V and J ends lost 3 bases and 0 bases respectively, with 13 bases between them. The CDR3 consists of 16 residues. The DNA of the CDR3 is TGTGCCAGCAGCGCCTCATCAGGAATCTCTGGAAACACCATATATTTT. Translation: CASSASSGISGNTIYF. The full variable domain, completed using reference TRBV9 and TRBJ1-3, is DSGVTQTPKHLITATGQRVTLRCSPRSGDLSVYWYQQSLDQGLQFLIQYYNGEERAKGNILERFSAQQFPDLHSELNLSSLELGDSALYFCASSASSGISGNTIYFGEGSWLTVV.

This clonotype was seen many times. The chain uses TRBV9 and TRBJ2-1, with TRBD1 as a possible D gene (5 bases). Germline V gene sequence: CDR1 SGDLS, CDR2 YYNGEE. The CDR3 has 15 amino acids. Trimming cost V 9 bases and J 4 bases, with 20 bases left between them. CDR3 residues: CATLKDRRRYNEQFF. The CDR3 DNA sequence: TGTGCCACCTTGAAAGACAGACGAAGGTACAATGAGCAGTTCTTC.